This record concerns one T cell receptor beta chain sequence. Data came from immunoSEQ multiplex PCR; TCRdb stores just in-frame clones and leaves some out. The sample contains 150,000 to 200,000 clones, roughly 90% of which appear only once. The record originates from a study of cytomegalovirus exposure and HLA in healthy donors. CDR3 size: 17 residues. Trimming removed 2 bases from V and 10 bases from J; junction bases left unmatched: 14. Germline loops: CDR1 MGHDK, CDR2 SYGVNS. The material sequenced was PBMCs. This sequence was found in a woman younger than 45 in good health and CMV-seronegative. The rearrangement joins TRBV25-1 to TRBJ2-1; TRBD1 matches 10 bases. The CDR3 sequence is CASSEITPGQGQGEQFF. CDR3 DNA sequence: TGTGCCAGCAGTGAAATCACTCCGGGACAGGGGCAGGGGGAGCAGTTCTTC.